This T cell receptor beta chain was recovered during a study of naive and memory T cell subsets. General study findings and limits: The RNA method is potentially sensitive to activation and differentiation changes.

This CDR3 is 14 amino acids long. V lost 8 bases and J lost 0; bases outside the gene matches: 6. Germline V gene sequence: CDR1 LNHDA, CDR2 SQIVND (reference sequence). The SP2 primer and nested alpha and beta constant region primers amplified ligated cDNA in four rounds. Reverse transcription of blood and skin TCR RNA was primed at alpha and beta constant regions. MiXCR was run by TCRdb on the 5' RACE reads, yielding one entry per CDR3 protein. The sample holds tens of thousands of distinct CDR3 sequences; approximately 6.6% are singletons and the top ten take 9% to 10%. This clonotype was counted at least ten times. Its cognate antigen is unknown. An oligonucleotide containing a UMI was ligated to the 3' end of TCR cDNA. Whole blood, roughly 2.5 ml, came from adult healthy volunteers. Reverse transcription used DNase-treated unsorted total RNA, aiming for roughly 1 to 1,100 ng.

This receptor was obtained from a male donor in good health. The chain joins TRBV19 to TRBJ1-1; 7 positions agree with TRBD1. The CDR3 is CASEGGTVNTEAFF. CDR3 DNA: TGTGCCAGTGAAGGGGGGACAGTGAACACTGAAGCTTTCTTT. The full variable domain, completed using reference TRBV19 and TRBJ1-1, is DGGITQSPKYLFRKEGQNVTLSCEQNLNHDAMYWYRQDPGQGLRLIYYSQIVNDFQKGDIAEGYSVSREKKESFPLTVTSAQKNPTAFYLCASEGGTVNTEAFFGQGTRLTVV.